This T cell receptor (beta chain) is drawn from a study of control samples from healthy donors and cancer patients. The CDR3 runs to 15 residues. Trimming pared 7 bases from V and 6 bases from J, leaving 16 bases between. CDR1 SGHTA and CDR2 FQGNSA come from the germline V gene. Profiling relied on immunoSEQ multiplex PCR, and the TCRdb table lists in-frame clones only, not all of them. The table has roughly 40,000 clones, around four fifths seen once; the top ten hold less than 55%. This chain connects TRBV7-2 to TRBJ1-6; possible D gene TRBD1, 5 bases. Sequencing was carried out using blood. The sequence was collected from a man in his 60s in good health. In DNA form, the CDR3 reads TGTGCCAGCACCGCCGGGGGGGGATCTAATTCACCCCTCCACTTT. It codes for CASTAGGGSNSPLHF.